Presented here are 26 T cell receptor beta chains from one specimen sequenced in a study of long-term antiretroviral therapy in people with HIV. Sequencing relied on immunoSEQ assay v3.0, run at survey level. Profiling relied on immunoSEQ multiplex PCR, and the TCRdb table lists in-frame clones only, not all of them. The sample contains around 19,000 clones, around 87% of which appear only once. This material consisted of unsorted PBMCs, taken approximately 2.6 years after starting antiretroviral therapy. These TCRs come from a woman between 50 and 59 years old with HIV.

V and J are TRBV7-9 and TRBJ2-2; D may be TRBD1 (5 bases). Germline CDR1 and CDR2: SEHNR and FQNEAQ (reference sequence). The CDR3 totals 15 residues. The germline V and J ends were trimmed by 2 bases and 4 bases, with 11 bases remaining between them. The CDR3 DNA reads as TGTGCCAGCAGCTTATCCCGACAGAGCACCGGGGAGCTGTTTTTT. Translating it yields CASSLSRQSTGELFF. Filled out from reference TRBV7-9 and TRBJ2-2, the complete variable domain reads DTGVSQNPRHKITKRGQNVTFRCDPISEHNRLYWYRQTLGQGPEFLTYFQNEAQLEKSRLLSDRFSAERPKGSFSTLEIQRTEQGDSAMYLCASSLSRQSTGELFFGEGSRLTVL.

The chain recombines TRBV7-6 with TRBJ2-5, with a tentative D call TRBD1 (5 bases). Trimming took 1 base from V and 1 from J, leaving 22 bases between them. The CDR3 totals 19 residues. CDR1 SGHVS and CDR2 FNYEAQ come from the germline V gene. DNA for the CDR3: TGTGCCAGCAGCTTAGGCCCCCCGAGGTGGGGCAGTCTCCAAGAGACCCAGTACTTC. Its protein product is CASSLGPPRWGSLQETQYF.

The J gene is TRBJ2-7, the V gene TRBV14, with 14 bases matching TRBD2. With V trimmed by 7 bases and J by 6 bases, 14 bases remained unmatched. The CDR3 runs to 17 residues. Looked up from germline, CDR1 is SGHDN and CDR2 is FVKESK. In DNA form, the CDR3 reads TGTGCCAGCACAGAGGTTCTGGGACTAGCGGGAGAAAGCGAGCAGTACTTC. Translating gives CASTEVLGLAGESEQYF.

This chain joins TRBV9 and TRBJ1-5; D is uncertain. Trimming removed 0 bases at V and 0 bases at J, with 7 bases between. Germline V gives CDR1 SGDLS, CDR2 YYNGEE. This CDR3 has 15 residues. The CDR3 DNA sequence: TGTGCCAGCAGCGTAGCAGGTTCTAGCAATCAGCCCCAGCATTTT. It codes for CASSVAGSSNQPQHF.

V gene TRBV29-1 combines with J gene TRBJ1-5, with D possibly being TRBD1 (5 bases). Germline lookup yields CDR1 SQVTM and CDR2 ANQGSEA. V was cut by 4 bases and J by 0 bases, with 7 bases left in between. CDR3 size: 13 residues. DNA for the CDR3: TGCAGCGTTGGACAGCATAGCAATCAGCCCCAGCATTTT. Its translation is CSVGQHSNQPQHF.

J is TRBJ2-5 and V is TRBV30; possible D gene TRBD1, 5 bases. Per the germline V gene, CDR1 is GTSNPN and CDR2 is SVGIG (reference sequence). V shed 1 base and J shed 0 bases, with 6 bases lying between them. This CDR3 has 13 residues. The DNA of the CDR3 is TGTGCCTGGAGTGAGGGGCACCAAGAGACCCAGTACTTC. It encodes CAWSEGHQETQYF.

The gene calls are TRBV14 and TRBJ2-3, with 8 bases fitting TRBD1. In germline, CDR1 is SGHDN, CDR2 FVKESK. This CDR3 comprises 14 residues. V lost 4 bases, J lost 4 bases, and 4 bases stayed unmatched. This CDR3 is CASSLPGQADTQYF. The CDR3 DNA follows: TGTGCCAGCAGCCTCCCGGGACAGGCAGATACGCAGTATTTT.

The chain employs TRBV5-5 and TRBJ1-1; D is uncertain. Germline V CDR1 and CDR2: SGHKS, YYEKEE (reference sequence). The CDR3 extends over 15 amino acids. The V end lost 4 bases, the J end lost 1 base, and 14 bases lay between the germline ends. The CDR3 bases are TGTGCCAGCAGCAGAGAGGTGCATACGAACACTGAAGCTTTCTTT. The encoded protein is CASSREVHTNTEAFF.

V usage is TRBV2 and J usage is TRBJ2-5, with D uncertain. The CDR3 has 11 residues. Trimming left V 5 bases short and J 3 bases short, with 4 bases between. From germline, CDR1 is SNHLY and CDR2 FYNNEI. CDR3 in amino acids: CASSSEETQYF. As DNA, the CDR3 is TGTGCCAGCAGTAGCGAAGAGACCCAGTACTTC.

The V call is TRBV11-3, the J call TRBJ2-2; D remains ambiguous. The germline V gene encodes CDR1 SGHNT and CDR2 YENEEA. Trimming stripped 1 base from V and 6 bases from J, with 9 bases between. The CDR3 consists of 14 residues. The CDR3 is CASSLGSIAGELFF. The DNA of the CDR3 is TGTGCCAGCAGCTTAGGAAGTATTGCCGGGGAGCTGTTTTTT.

The chain recombines TRBV5-6 with TRBJ2-7, with D unclear. Germline-derived CDR1 and CDR2 are SGHDT and YYEEEE. The CDR3 length is 11 residues. V lost 3 bases and J lost 2, with 3 bases in between. The CDR3 loop reads CASSSAYEQYF. CDR3 coding DNA: TGTGCCAGCAGCTCCGCCTACGAGCAGTACTTC.

The chain combines TRBV4-1 with TRBJ1-5, with TRBD1 matching over 9 bases. This CDR3 is built from 16 residues. The germline V gene has CDR1 MGHRA and CDR2 YSYEKL. Trimming removed 1 base from V and 3 bases from J; junction bases left unmatched: 4. The chain's CDR3 is CASSQVDRGYNQPQHF. The CDR3 DNA reads TGCGCCAGCAGCCAAGTCGACAGGGGGTACAATCAGCCCCAGCATTTT.

The table lists this clone with a count of one. The rearrangement links TRBV27 to TRBJ2-1; D is perhaps TRBD2 (6 bases). Germline V gene data show CDR1 as MNHEY and CDR2 as SMNVEV (reference sequence). Trimming took 2 bases from V and 0 from J, leaving 8 bases between them. The CDR3 covers 15 residues. CDR3 DNA sequence: TGTGCCAGCAGTTTAGGGGGGAGCTCCTACAATGAGCAGTTCTTC. Its protein product is CASSLGGSSYNEQFF.

This sequence joins TRBV14 and TRBJ1-2, with D maybe TRBD1 (5 bases). The germline gives CDR1 SGHDN, CDR2 FVKESK. With 1 base removed from V and 4 bases from J, the gap between germline ends came to 16 bases. CDR3 size: 16 residues. The CDR3, as DNA: TGTGCCAGCAGCCAAGTCGGGACGGATGTTGTCTATGGCTACACCTTC. Translating it yields CASSQVGTDVVYGYTF.

The table lists this clone with a count of one. The V and J genes are TRBV29-1 and TRBJ2-7; D possibly corresponds to TRBD1 (5 bases). The V end lost 4 bases, the J end lost 4 bases, and 14 bases lay between the germline ends. The CDR3 loop spans 13 amino acids. Germline assignment: CDR1 SQVTM and CDR2 ANQGSEA. CDR3 bases: TGCAGCGTTGTCACAGTACAGGTATACGAGCAGTACTTC. Its protein product is CSVVTVQVYEQYF.

This rearrangement joins TRBV4-1 to TRBJ2-7; 8 bases align to TRBD1. Germline CDR1 MGHRA, CDR2 YSYEKL. The CDR3 runs 15 residues. Germline trimming cut 0 bases from V and 4 bases from J; bases unmatched to any gene: 5. CDR3: CASSQDPRGLYEQYF. CDR3 DNA sequence: TGCGCCAGCAGCCAAGATCCCAGGGGGCTATACGAGCAGTACTTC.

The chain recombines TRBV5-1 with TRBJ2-1; the D gene is possibly TRBD2 (5 bases). The CDR3 contains 15 residues. CDR1 is SGHRS, CDR2 YFSETQ, per germline. Trimming cost V 0 bases and J 4 bases, with 11 bases left between them. CDR3 sequence reads: CASSLEGGLYNEQFF. CDR3 nucleotide sequence: TGCGCCAGCAGCTTGGAGGGCGGGTTGTACAATGAGCAGTTCTTC.

V and J are TRBV7-8 and TRBJ2-2; 14 bases map to TRBD2. Germline CDR1 reads SGHVS; CDR2 reads FQNEAQ. CDR3 length: 17 residues. The trim removed 8 bases at V and 5 bases at J, leaving 10 bases unmatched. The CDR3 DNA sequence: TGTGCCAGCCAGTTAGAGGGGACTAGCGGGAGAACCGGGGAGCTGTTTTTT. This encodes CASQLEGTSGRTGELFF.

The chain joins TRBV27 to TRBJ2-5; no reliable D call. Germline V gives CDR1 MNHEY, CDR2 SMNVEV (reference sequence). This CDR3 is built from 14 residues. V lost 7 bases, J lost 2 bases, and 14 bases lay in between. The CDR3 region is CASNPLGRQETQYF. The CDR3 bases are TGTGCCAGCAACCCTCTAGGGCGACAAGAGACCCAGTACTTC.

The rearrangement joins TRBV14 to TRBJ2-1; the D gene is possibly TRBD1 (5 bases). CDR1 is SGHDN and CDR2 is FVKESK in the germline V gene. The CDR3 contains 18 residues. The V end lost 6 bases, the J end lost 5 bases, and 26 bases lay between the germline ends. The CDR3 sequence: CASSLSVLGPGFHNEQFF. In nucleotides, the CDR3 is TGTGCCAGCAGTCTATCCGTCTTGGGGCCAGGGTTCCACAATGAGCAGTTCTTC.

The chain is built from TRBV10-2 and TRBJ1-2; D gene unclear. This CDR3 is built from 15 residues. V lost 3 bases and J lost 4, with 15 bases in between. CDR1 is WSHSY, CDR2 SAAADI, per germline. In DNA form, the CDR3 reads TGCGCCAGCAGTGAATTCGGAGCCACCTTCTATGGCTACACCTTC. This sequence encodes CASSEFGATFYGYTF.

V usage is TRBV12-5 and J usage is TRBJ2-1; 8 bases agree with TRBD2. The CDR3 spans 16 residues. Trimming took 7 bases from V and 1 from J; bases not matched to a gene: 9. Germline V gives CDR1 LGHNT, CDR2 FRNRAP. The CDR3 protein is CASAPRAGGSYNEQFF. The CDR3 DNA follows: TGTGCTAGTGCCCCCAGGGCGGGAGGATCCTACAATGAGCAGTTCTTC.

CDR3 coding DNA: TGTGCCAGCACCCCCGACCTCGAGCAGTACTTC. This sequence encodes CASTPDLEQYF. The V and J genes are TRBV11-2 and TRBJ2-7, with D uncertain. V lost 7 bases, J lost 6 bases, and 10 bases lay in between. The CDR3 contains 11 residues. The germline CDR1 and CDR2 sequences are SGHAT and FQNNGV.

V and J are TRBV19 and TRBJ1-3; no clear D gene. This CDR3 comprises 16 residues. Germline values: CDR1 LNHDA, CDR2 SQIVND (reference sequence). V was cut by 5 bases and J by 0 bases, with 14 bases left in between. The DNA of the CDR3 is TGTGCCAGTAGTCGCCAGGCAGCCGACTCTGGAAACACCATATATTTT. Translation: CASSRQAADSGNTIYF.

The chain has TRBV7-2 and TRBJ2-1; D is possibly TRBD1 (6 bases). With 1 base removed from V and 6 bases from J, the gap between germline ends came to 19 bases. Germline CDR1 and CDR2: SGHTA and FQGNSA. This CDR3 region has 17 residues. CDR3 loop: CASSLVVGRQVRNEQFF. The CDR3 DNA follows: TGTGCCAGCAGCTTAGTCGTTGGTCGACAGGTTCGCAATGAGCAGTTCTTC.

The genes are TRBV7-9 and TRBJ2-7, with D uncertain. V lost 2 bases and J lost 0, with 11 bases in between. CDR1 SEHNR and CDR2 FQNEAQ come from the germline V gene (reference sequence). The CDR3 length is 15 residues. The CDR3 sequence is CASSLLVTDSYEQYF. The DNA for the CDR3 is TGTGCCAGCAGCTTACTCGTAACAGACTCCTACGAGCAGTACTTC.